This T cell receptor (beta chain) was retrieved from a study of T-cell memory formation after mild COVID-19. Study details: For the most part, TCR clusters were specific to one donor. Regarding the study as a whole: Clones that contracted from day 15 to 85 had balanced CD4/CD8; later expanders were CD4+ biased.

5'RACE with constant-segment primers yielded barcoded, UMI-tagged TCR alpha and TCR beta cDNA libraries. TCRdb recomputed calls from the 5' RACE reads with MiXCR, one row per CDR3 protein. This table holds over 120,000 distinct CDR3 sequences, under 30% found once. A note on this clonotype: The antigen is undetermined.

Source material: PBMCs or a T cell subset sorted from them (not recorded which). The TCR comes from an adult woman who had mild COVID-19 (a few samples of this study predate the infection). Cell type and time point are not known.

The DNA of the CDR3 is TGTGCCAGCAGTCTAGACCGGGTCATGAACACTGAAGCTTTCTTT. It yields the protein CASSLDRVMNTEAFF. This chain connects TRBV12-3 or TRBV12-4 to TRBJ1-1; D not certain. V was shortened by 5 bases and J by 0 bases, with 13 bases between the two germline ends. CDR3 length equals 15 residues.